This TCR beta chain was observed in a study of OX40 agonist ivuxolimab in advanced cancers. Study-level results: Relatively little clonal expansion, among the lowest observed, appeared in partial responders at 0.1-3.0 mg/kg.

TCRdb's copy holds only in-frame clones and misses some; the assay was immunoSEQ multiplex PCR. The sample has more than 50,000 clones; 84% are singletons. In this sample, this clone is medium-sized (0.01 to 0.1%). Its antigen is not identified. This TCR came from an adult with an advanced solid tumor such as melanoma, head and neck, liver or kidney cancer. Source: CD4+ or CD8+ T cells sorted from blood, taken in a trial of the OX40 agonist ivuxolimab.

DNA for the CDR3: TGTGCCAGCAGCCGAGGGGCCCGGCCAAGGGTAGGCGAGCAGTACTTC. It specifies CASSRGARPRVGEQYF. This chain joins TRBV9 and TRBJ2-7, with D possibly being TRBD1 or TRBD2 (5 bases each). The CDR3 loop spans 16 amino acids. From germline, CDR1 is SGDLS and CDR2 YYNGEE. Between the trimmed V and J ends, which lost 4 bases and 6 bases, there was a span of 23 bases.